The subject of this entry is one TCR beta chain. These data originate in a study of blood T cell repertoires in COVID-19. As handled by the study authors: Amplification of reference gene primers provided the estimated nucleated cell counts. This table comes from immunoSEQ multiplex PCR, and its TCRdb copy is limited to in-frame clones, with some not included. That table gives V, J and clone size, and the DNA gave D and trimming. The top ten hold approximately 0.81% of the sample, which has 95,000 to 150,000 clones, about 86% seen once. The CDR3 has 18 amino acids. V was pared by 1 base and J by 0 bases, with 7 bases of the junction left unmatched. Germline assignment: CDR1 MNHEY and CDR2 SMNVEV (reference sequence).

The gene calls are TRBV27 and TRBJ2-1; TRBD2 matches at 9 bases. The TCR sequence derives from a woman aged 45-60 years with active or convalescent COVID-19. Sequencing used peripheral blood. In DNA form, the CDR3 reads TGTGCCAGCAGTTTATTCTGGACTAGCGACCCCTCCTACAATGAGCAGTTCTTC. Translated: CASSLFWTSDPSYNEQFF.